This T cell receptor beta chain was found in a study of Graves' ophthalmopathy and Graves' hyperthyroidism. The CDR3 covers 15 residues. Germline trimming cut 5 bases from V and 2 bases from J; bases unmatched to any gene: 7. Germline CDR1 reads SGHTA; CDR2 reads FQGNSA. As the template, RNA transcripts were used to amplify TCR beta CDR3 regions. First-round RT-PCR with HTBI primers preceded a second-round multiplex PCR. TCRdb processed the multiplex PCR reads anew with MiXCR; each CDR3 protein has one entry. The repertoire includes about 1.2 million distinct CDR3 sequences, about 35% of them detected once, and around 10% sits in the top ten. Only a few counts were recorded for this clonotype.

This receptor was taken from an adult man with Graves' hyperthyroidism. The chain combines TRBV7-2 with TRBJ2-7; the match to TRBD1 covers 9 bases. The sequenced sample was peripheral blood or thyroid tissue (not recorded which). The CDR3 nucleotides are TGTGCCAGCAGCCCGAAGTGGACAGGGGCCTACGAGCAGTACTTC. It codes for CASSPKWTGAYEQYF.